These T cell receptor beta chains were read from a single sample in a study of somatic mutations in cytotoxic T cells in rheumatoid arthritis. Measured with immunoSEQ multiplex PCR; TCRdb has only the in-frame clones, and not every one. The table has under 20,000 clones, just under 80% seen once. Sequencing was done on a sample of CD8+ T cells sorted from blood. The source is an adult with rheumatoid arthritis. Both conserved end residues are part of each CDR3. Not every row has a clone size; where given, it reads once, few, many or a size class.

CDR3 protein,J gene,V gene,clone size
CAISGAGNTIYF,TRBJ1-3,TRBV2,NA
CASSFNTGELFF,TRBJ2-2,TRBV5-1,NA
CASSEAFHWVGYTF,TRBJ1-2,TRBV6-1,NA
CASSLVGPTDTQYF,TRBJ2-3,TRBV7-6,NA
CASSLAGRVSADTEAFF,TRBJ1-1,TRBV5-1,NA
CASSSRQENTEAFF,TRBJ1-1,TRBV7-9,NA
CASSPQWGPEQYF,TRBJ2-7,TRBV7-9,NA
CASSLWRGSGSGNTIYF,TRBJ1-3,TRBV19,once
CASSLGTVAGELFF,TRBJ2-2,TRBV11-1,few
CASSQDTYTDTQYF,TRBJ2-3,TRBV6-5,NA
CASSLLLDGGGYTF,TRBJ1-2,TRBV27,NA
CASSQTRTGMPYGYTF,TRBJ1-2,TRBV4-1,NA
CASSALSNYGYTF,TRBJ1-2,TRBV6-1,NA
CASSSMVGYNEQFF,TRBJ2-1,TRBV27,NA
CAWSAGANYGYTF,TRBJ1-2,TRBV30,NA
CASSFSRSAGTDTQYF,TRBJ2-3,TRBV11-3,NA
CASRDRVTGGQPQHF,TRBJ1-5,TRBV4-1,NA
CASSSYRDGEYNEQFF,TRBJ2-1,TRBV11-2,NA
CATSRGSGEAFF,TRBJ1-1,TRBV15,NA
CASSVGRGGNQPQHF,TRBJ1-5,TRBV6-1,few
CASSLGQGIDEQYF,TRBJ2-7,TRBV5-1,NA
CASSSGGAREQYF,TRBJ2-7,TRBV27,NA
CASSLRGATPDTQYF,TRBJ2-3,TRBV5-8,NA
CASSGRPGPLVGSGYTF,TRBJ1-2,TRBV2,NA
CASKQTGNSYNEQFF,TRBJ2-1,TRBV28,NA
CASSASGGGNEQFF,TRBJ2-1,TRBV6-5,NA
CASSWTTGGREVEQYF,TRBJ2-7,TRBV5-1,once
CASSLTGYQPQHF,TRBJ1-5,TRBV28,NA
CASSLSRTLNTEAFF,TRBJ1-1,TRBV28,NA
CASSVIAGGSYEQYF,TRBJ2-7,TRBV6-1,NA
CASMGADTEAFF,TRBJ1-1,TRBV2,NA
CASNPRDRFGLNTEAFF,TRBJ1-1,TRBV28,NA
CASSQANTGELFF,TRBJ2-2,TRBV9,NA
CASSLFAGEYEQYF,TRBJ2-7,TRBV7-6,NA
CASVPGLGTDTQYF,TRBJ2-3,TRBV2,NA
CASRGWGANTGELFF,TRBJ2-2,TRBV2,NA
CASSHPQGLQGGYTF,TRBJ1-2,TRBV4-1,NA
CASSYPGGTSTDTQYF,TRBJ2-3,TRBV5-1,once
CASSDKVTASYEQYF,TRBJ2-7,TRBV6-1,NA
CASSPSGGTGGHSGANVLTF,TRBJ2-6,TRBV4-1,NA